The 25 T cell receptor beta chains reported below all come from one sample, sequenced in a study of blood T cells in healthy people across ages. The authors ran a second PCR of roughly 6 to 12 cycles using a sample-barcoded 5' primer and a J-beta primer mix. TCRdb re-derived calls from the 5' RACE reads in MiXCR, one entry per CDR3 protein. This sample carries hundreds of thousands of distinct CDR3 sequences, 58% of them seen once, and the ten largest clones take around 37%. Material: blood. The source of these receptors is a man between 60 and 75 years old in good health.

V gene TRBV15 combines with J gene TRBJ1-2; possible D gene TRBD1, 5 bases. CDR3 length: 14 residues. The germline V and J ends were trimmed by 0 bases and 5 bases, with 10 bases remaining between them. The germline V gene encodes CDR1 LNHNV and CDR2 YYDKDF (reference sequence). The CDR3 nucleotides read TGTGCCACCAGCAGAGAAGGGGTAGAGTATGGCTACACCTTC. Translated: CATSREGVEYGYTF.

This clonotype turned up a few times. V is TRBV10-3 and J is TRBJ2-4; D is possibly TRBD1 (5 bases). Germline V gene sequence: CDR1 ENHRY, CDR2 SYGVKD. This CDR3 comprises 16 residues. With 3 bases removed from V and 0 bases from J, the gap between germline ends came to 12 bases. The CDR3, as DNA: TGTGCCATCAGTGACCAAGCAGGGCTAGCCAAAAACATTCAGTACTTC. This gives the protein CAISDQAGLAKNIQYF.

V is TRBV27 and J is TRBJ2-1, with 8 nucleotides matching TRBD1. Trimming cost V 7 bases and J 6 bases; bases outside gene matches: 8. The germline V gene encodes CDR1 MNHEY and CDR2 SMNVEV (reference sequence). The CDR3 is 14 residues long. Here the CDR3 reads CASTPGQVSNEQFF. CDR3 DNA sequence: TGTGCCAGCACGCCGGGACAGGTATCCAATGAGCAGTTCTTC.

The chain uses TRBV29-1 and TRBJ1-2; D perhaps matches TRBD1 (5 bases). CDR3 length equals 13 residues. V was cut by 7 bases and J by 7 bases, with 19 bases left in between. Germline V gene sequence: CDR1 SQVTM, CDR2 ANQGSEA. CDR3 nucleotides: TGCAGCGCCCGCTCTGCAGGGTTTAGTGGCTACACCTTC. Encoded protein: CSARSAGFSGYTF.

The chain has TRBV28 and TRBJ2-3; 10 bases align to TRBD2. With 10 bases clipped from V and 0 bases from J, the junction kept 4 bases outside the gene matches. In germline, CDR1 is MDHEN, CDR2 SYDVKM. The CDR3 totals 14 residues. The CDR3 bases are TGTGCCACCCAGACTAGCGGGAGCACAGATACGCAGTATTTT. Translated: CATQTSGSTDTQYF.

The genes are TRBV5-1 and TRBJ2-1; a possible D gene is TRBD1 (6 bases). CDR3 length: 15 residues. V was shortened by 4 bases and J by 2 bases, with 13 bases between the two germline ends. The V gene's germline CDR1 is SGHRS and CDR2 YFSETQ. CDR3 amino acids: CASSPGQPPYNEQFF. In nucleotides, the CDR3 is TGCGCCAGCAGCCCCGGACAGCCCCCCTACAATGAGCAGTTCTTC.

The CDR3 protein is CASSPQGFTAYEQYF. The CDR3 DNA follows: TGTGCCAGCAGCCCCCAGGGTTTTACGGCCTACGAGCAGTACTTC. The V and J genes are TRBV6-5 and TRBJ2-7; a possible D gene is TRBD1 (5 bases). V shed 6 bases and J shed 2 bases, with 17 bases lying between them. This CDR3 spans 15 amino acids. The germline gives CDR1 MNHEY, CDR2 SVGAGI.

V gene TRBV6-1 combines with J gene TRBJ2-3; 8 positions match TRBD2. The CDR3 has 14 amino acids. V lost 6 bases and J lost 0; bases outside the gene matches: 2. CDR1 is MNHNS, CDR2 SASEGT, per germline. CDR3 sequence reads: CASRLAGSTDTQYF. CDR3 in DNA: TGTGCCAGCAGATTAGCGGGGAGCACAGATACGCAGTATTTT.

This rearrangement joins TRBV14 to TRBJ2-5; no definite D call. With the DNA end fitting TRBJ2-7 better, the J assignment may be wrong. This CDR3 spans 13 amino acids. Germline CDR1 and CDR2: SGHDN and FVKESK. CDR3 residues: CASSQDTIYEQYF. The CDR3 DNA sequence: TGTGCCAGCAGCCAAGATACAATCTACGAGCAGTACTTC.

The chain has TRBV21-1 and TRBJ2-1; the D call TRBD1 from the table was never checked on the DNA. TRBV21-1 is termed a pseudogene. The CDR3 is 17 amino acids. CDR3 sequence: CASSEGRVRGCDNEQFF. The CDR3 nucleotides read TGTGCCAGCAGCGAAGGCCGGGTTAGAGGGTGCGACAATGAGCAGTTCTTC.

The chain recombines TRBV6-6 with TRBJ1-6, with TRBD1 as a possible D gene (5 bases). Germline loops: CDR1 MNHNY, CDR2 SVGAGI (reference sequence). This CDR3 has 16 amino acids. Trimming removed 3 bases from V and 7 bases from J, with 16 bases in between. The CDR3 DNA reads TGTGCCAGCAGTTATGGGACGGGCGCTACGAATTCACCCCTCCACTTT. The encoded protein is CASSYGTGATNSPLHF.

This clonotype was seen more than once but under ten times. The chain has TRBV29-1 and TRBJ2-3; D not certain. V lost 4 bases, J lost 1 base, and 15 bases lay in between. The CDR3 extends over 15 amino acids. Germline V gene data show CDR1 as SQVTM and CDR2 as ANQGSEA. CDR3 sequence: CSVGRVLPGTDTQYF. CDR3 nucleotides: TGCAGCGTTGGAAGGGTCCTCCCTGGCACAGATACGCAGTATTTT.

V gene TRBV6-4 combines with J gene TRBJ1-5; TRBD1 aligns across 7 bases. The germline V gene encodes CDR1 MRHNA and CDR2 SNTAGT. V lost 0 bases and J lost 0; bases outside the gene matches: 17. The CDR3 has 21 residues. The DNA of the CDR3 is TGTGCCAGCAGTGACTCGGCTTTGTCTAGGACAGGAGTATATAGCAATCAGCCCCAGCATTTT. Amino acids: CASSDSALSRTGVYSNQPQHF.

The V gene is TRBV20-1, the J gene TRBJ2-1; 9 positions match TRBD2. The V gene's germline CDR1 is DFQATT and CDR2 SNEGSKA (reference sequence). This CDR3 contains 15 residues. Unmatched junction bases numbered 10, after V lost 5 bases and J lost 5 bases. CDR3 sequence: CSAAPRAGGNNEQFF. CDR3 nucleotides: TGCAGTGCTGCCCCCCGAGCGGGGGGCAACAATGAGCAGTTCTTC.

This clonotype showed up just a few times. This chain joins TRBV5-1 and TRBJ2-5; D tentatively reads TRBD1 or TRBD2 (5 bases each). V dropped 4 bases and J dropped 11 bases, with 18 bases sitting between them. CDR1 is SGHRS, CDR2 YFSETQ, per germline. The CDR3 is 13 residues long. The CDR3 coding sequence is TGCGCCAGCAGCGCCGAGGGGCGGAATGAGCAGTACTTC. Translated, it gives CASSAEGRNEQYF. Full variable domain (missing parts from reference TRBV5-1 and TRBJ2-5): KAGVTQTPRYLIKTRGQQVTLSCSPISGHRSVSWYQQTPGQGLQFLFEYFSETQRNKGNFPGRFSGRQFSNSRSEMNVSTLELGDSALYLCASSAEGRNEQYFGPGTRLLVL.

The chain couples TRBV28 to TRBJ2-3, with 7 bases that match TRBD1. CDR1 is MDHEN and CDR2 is SYDVKM in the germline V gene. Trimming at V came to 9 bases and at J to 6 bases, leaving 15 bases not matched to a gene. This CDR3 is 15 amino acids long. The CDR3, as DNA: TGTGCCAGTCCACCGAACACCAGGGGGTGGGATACGCAGTATTTT. Protein: CASPPNTRGWDTQYF.

The genes are TRBV29-1 and TRBJ1-2; tentative D call: TRBD1 (6 bases). Germline V lookup: CDR1 SQVTM, CDR2 ANQGSEA. The CDR3 is made up of 11 amino acids. V lost 8 bases to trimming and J lost 10 bases, with 17 bases between them. CDR3 residues: CSTTQGSDYTF. CDR3 nucleotides: TGCAGCACAACACAGGGATCTGACTACACCTTC.

The V gene is TRBV9, the J gene TRBJ2-1, with 15 bases aligning to TRBD2. This CDR3 region has 16 residues. Germline values: CDR1 SGDLS, CDR2 YYNGEE. V was pared by 2 bases and J by 4 bases, with 1 base of the junction left unmatched. The CDR3, as DNA: TGTGCCAGCAGCGTGGGGACTAGCGGGGGGTACAATGAGCAGTTCTTC. Translated, it gives CASSVGTSGGYNEQFF.

The CDR3 bases are TGTGCCACCAGCAGAGAGGAGGGAAACATTCAGTACTTC. Translated, it gives CATSREEGNIQYF. This chain connects TRBV15 to TRBJ2-4, with D perhaps matching TRBD2 (6 bases). Germline V gene sequence: CDR1 LNHNV, CDR2 YYDKDF (reference sequence). The CDR3 runs 13 residues. The V gene lost 0 bases and the J gene lost 6 bases, with 6 bases spanning the gap.

This chain connects TRBV4-1 to TRBJ1-1; D uncertain. The CDR3 sequence is 13 residues long. Trimming cost V 2 bases and J 5 bases, with 9 bases left between them. CDR1 MGHRA and CDR2 YSYEKL come from the germline V gene. The CDR3 DNA reads as TGCGCCAGCAGCCAAACTGCAAGGACTGAAGCTTTCTTT. This sequence encodes CASSQTARTEAFF.

This clonotype was counted many times. The chain joins TRBV11-3 to TRBJ2-1, with 7 bases matching TRBD1. Germline assignment: CDR1 SGHNT and CDR2 YENEEA. This CDR3 is built from 13 residues. V was clipped by 5 bases and J by 12 bases; unmatched bases: 10. The DNA of the CDR3 is TGTGCCAGCAGCCCCGAGGGGGCTATTATGCAGTTCTTC. It yields the protein CASSPEGAIMQFF.

The V and J genes are TRBV29-1 and TRBJ2-4, with 7 bases fitting TRBD2. In germline, CDR1 is SQVTM, CDR2 ANQGSEA. The V gene end was trimmed by 3 bases and the J gene end by 3 bases; junction bases not matched to a gene: 5. CDR3 length: 14 residues. Written as DNA, the CDR3 is TGCAGCGTTGAGAGAGGCGGGGGCAAAAACATTCAGTACTTC. Translation: CSVERGGGKNIQYF.

This clonotype appeared a few times. The CDR3 bases are TGTGCCAGCAGTCCAACCGGTCCGGGGGGGCTAGGGTATGGCTACACCTTC. Residues: CASSPTGPGGLGYGYTF. The chain joins TRBV6-1 to TRBJ1-2; possibly TRBD1 for D (6 bases). This CDR3 has 17 residues. The germline V gene encodes CDR1 MNHNS and CDR2 SASEGT. Trimming cost V 5 bases and J 5 bases, with 24 bases left between them.

This clonotype came up many times. The chain recombines TRBV20-1 with TRBJ2-1; TRBD2 agrees at 10 bases. Losses at the gene ends were 6 bases for V and 5 bases for J; bases not matched to a gene: 10. The CDR3 length is 15 residues. The germline CDR1 and CDR2 sequences are DFQATT and SNEGSKA (reference sequence). This chain's CDR3 is CSATSLAGVHNEQFF. In DNA form, the CDR3 reads TGCAGTGCCACCTCTCTAGCGGGGGTACACAATGAGCAGTTCTTC.

This chain uses TRBV2 with TRBJ2-1, with 11 bases identical to TRBD2. The CDR3 length is 15 residues. Germline trimming cut 5 bases from V and 8 bases from J; bases unmatched to any gene: 8. The germline CDR1 and CDR2 sequences are SNHLY and FYNNEI. In nucleotides, the CDR3 is TGTGCCAGCAGTAAACTAGCGGGGGTGAGAGATGAGCAGTTCTTC. The encoded protein is CASSKLAGVRDEQFF.